The 11 T cell receptor beta chains listed next were all sequenced from one sample in a study of blood T cells in healthy people across ages. The use of a sample-barcoded 5' primer and a J-beta primer mix characterized a second PCR of about 7 to 12 cycles. TCRdb re-analysed the 5' RACE reads in MiXCR, keeping a single row per CDR3 protein. The profile shows approximately 960,000 distinct CDR3 sequences, 25% to 35% of them singletons. These data are also associated with another study on T cells of mothers and their children.

Sequenced material: blood. The source is a middle-aged woman in good health.

This clonotype was recorded at least ten times. The chain combines TRBV12-3 or TRBV12-4 with TRBJ1-2; a possible D gene is TRBD1 (6 bases). This CDR3 has 13 amino acids. Deletions cut 2 bases from V and 7 bases from J, with 11 bases between. In DNA, the CDR3 is TGTGCCAGCAGTTTAAAAACAGGGTCTGGCTACACCTTC. Translation: CASSLKTGSGYTF.

Many counts were recorded for this clonotype. The J gene is TRBJ2-3, the V gene TRBV24-1, with 7 bases that match TRBD1. Unmatched junction bases numbered 1, after V lost 0 bases and J lost 2 bases. The CDR3 is made up of 15 amino acids. Per germline, CDR1 KGHDR and CDR2 SFDVKD. The CDR3 is CATSDLGQDTDTQYF. The CDR3 nucleotides read TGTGCCACCAGTGATTTGGGACAGGACACAGATACGCAGTATTTT.

This clonotype has ten or more counts. The J gene is TRBJ1-1, the V gene TRBV6-5; no clear D gene. Trimming took off 6 bases at V and 1 base at J, with 15 bases between the two ends. Germline CDR1 is MNHEY and CDR2 is SVGAGI. This CDR3 spans 15 amino acids. The CDR3 sequence is CASRYGLNPNTEAFF. In DNA form, the CDR3 reads TGTGCCAGCAGATACGGACTGAACCCGAACACTGAAGCTTTCTTT.

This clonotype was counted only a few times. This chain uses TRBV28 with TRBJ2-5; no firm D call. The germline V gene has CDR1 MDHEN and CDR2 SYDVKM. Trimming removed 4 bases at V and 3 bases at J, with 9 bases between. The CDR3 consists of 13 residues. The CDR3 nucleotides are TGTGCCAGCAGTTCGGACGGAGAAGAGACCCAGTACTTC. This sequence encodes CASSSDGEETQYF. Together with reference TRBV28 and TRBJ2-5, the CDR3 gives the full variable domain: DVKVTQSSRYLVKRTGEKVFLECVQDMDHENMFWYRQDPGLGLRLIYFSYDVKMKEKGDIPEGYSVSREKKERFSLILESASTNQTSMYLCASSSDGEETQYFGPGTRLLVL.

The chain has TRBV3-1 and TRBJ2-2; D is unresolved. This CDR3 has 16 amino acids. Looked up from germline, CDR1 is LGHDT and CDR2 is YNNKEL (reference sequence). Trimming pared 1 base from V and 0 bases from J, leaving 9 bases between. CDR3 nucleotide sequence: TGTGCCAGCAGCCAAGGGTGGCTAGCGAACACCGGGGAGCTGTTTTTT. Its translation is CASSQGWLANTGELFF.

In this sample, this clonotype turned up a few times. The CDR3, as DNA: TGCAGCGTATTTCGGGACACTGAAGCTTTCTTT. Amino acids: CSVFRDTEAFF. The chain combines TRBV29-1 with TRBJ1-1; D ambiguous. The CDR3 is 11 residues long. V shed 6 bases and J shed 3 bases, with 8 bases lying between them. CDR1 and CDR2 (germline): SQVTM, ANQGSEA.

The gene calls are TRBV6-5 and TRBJ2-7; 9 nucleotides align to TRBD1. Germline CDR1 MNHEY, CDR2 SVGAGI. The CDR3 extends over 14 amino acids. V was clipped by 4 bases and J by 5 bases; unmatched bases: 6. The CDR3 DNA follows: TGTGCCAGCAGTTTGTGGACAGGGGACCACGAGCAGTACTTC. This codes for CASSLWTGDHEQYF.

In its sample, this clonotype was seen a few times. The chain has TRBV7-2 and TRBJ2-4; D could derive from TRBD1 or TRBD2 (5 bases each). This CDR3 is built from 15 residues. V lost 5 bases and J lost 13, with 24 bases in between. The germline CDR1 and CDR2 sequences are SGHTA and FQGNSA. Here the CDR3 reads CASSLFYLGVGEQYF. The CDR3 nucleotides read TGTGCCAGCAGCCTCTTCTACCTGGGGGTGGGGGAGCAGTACTTC.

CDR3 loop: CASSYGQGGRHYGYTF. CDR3 bases: TGTGCCAGCAGTTACGGACAGGGGGGAAGGCACTATGGCTACACCTTC. The V and J genes are TRBV28 and TRBJ1-2; TRBD1 matches 10 bases. CDR1 MDHEN and CDR2 SYDVKM come from the germline V gene. This CDR3 comprises 16 residues. The trim removed 4 bases at V and 3 bases at J, leaving 8 bases unmatched.

A few counts support this clonotype. The CDR3 region has the DNA TGCAGTGCTAGAGATCGGAAGGGGGACACTGAAGCTTTCTTT. It is translated as CSARDRKGDTEAFF. V gene TRBV20-1 combines with J gene TRBJ1-1, with D possibly TRBD1 on 6 matching bases. The germline gives CDR1 DFQATT, CDR2 SNEGSKA (reference sequence). The CDR3 consists of 14 residues. The V gene lost 0 bases and the J gene lost 3 bases, with 11 bases spanning the gap.

To note about this clonotype: The DNA is omitted, as the CDR3 cannot be located on it reliably, and the CDR3 follows TCRdb's listing. The V and J genes are TRBV4-1 and TRBJ1-1. Inclusive of both ends, the CDR3 amounts to 23 amino acids. Germline CDR1 reads MGHRA; CDR2 reads YSYEKL. This CDR3 is CASSQDGSYEQYFGPESFTEAFF.